This T cell receptor (beta chain) was found in a study of OX40 agonist ivuxolimab in advanced cancers. Background on the study: With ivuxolimab, an agonistic anti-OX40 (CD134) antibody, patients were treated.

Exclusion of a patient followed from autoimmune disease history or systemic immunosuppression. The method was immunoSEQ multiplex PCR; TCRdb's version includes in-frame clones alone and lacks a portion of them. This sample has about 78,000 clones; almost 95% occur once, and the top ten carry 2.5% to 3%. The study's findings and limits: Relative to CD4+, CD8+ T cells held more expanded clones on average. Nonresponders included some who also had low normalized T-cell clonal expansion.

About this clone itself: Its specificity is unknown.

In germline, CDR1 is SGHAT, CDR2 FQNNGV. The CDR3 covers 15 residues. V dropped 2 bases and J dropped 1 base, with 10 bases sitting between them. This clonotype originated in an adult with an advanced solid tumor such as melanoma, head and neck, liver or kidney cancer. This sample comprised CD4+ or CD8+ T cells sorted from blood, obtained in a trial of the OX40 agonist ivuxolimab. The chain links TRBV11-2 to TRBJ2-3, with no clear D. CDR3 amino acids: CASSLWVSRTDTQYF. In DNA form, the CDR3 reads TGTGCCAGCAGCTTATGGGTCAGCCGCACAGATACGCAGTATTTT.